One and the same sample provided the 24 T cell receptor beta chains below, sequenced in a study of radiation and T cells in renal cell carcinoma. Specified time point: blood 2 weeks post-SBRT. Documented treatment: 15 Gy SBRT to primary tumor, nephrectomy 4 weeks later. TCRdb keeps only in-frame clones here, not all; method: immunoSEQ multiplex PCR. The profile shows more than 95,000 clones, around 80% of them singletons. Sequences were derived from blood, sampled from a patient whose treatment included radiotherapy and nephrectomy. The receptors originated from a man in his fifties or sixties with renal cell carcinoma.

Worth noting for this clone: Being one base from a much bigger clone, this may be a read error. This specimen includes other DNA sequences encoding the same CDR3. This CDR3 reads CASSVGQPQHF. As DNA, the CDR3 is TGTGCCAGCAGTGTGGGTCAGCCCCAGCATTTT. V usage is TRBV2 and J usage is TRBJ1-5; D is uncertain. CDR3 length equals 11 residues. Per germline, CDR1 SNHLY and CDR2 FYNNEI. V was pared by 4 bases and J by 6 bases, with 4 bases between.

DNA of the CDR3: TGTGCCAGCAGCGTAGGTTGGGACAGGGTAATCTACAATGAGCAGTTCTTC. The encoded protein is CASSVGWDRVIYNEQFF. The chain uses TRBV9 and TRBJ2-1; 9 bases align to TRBD1. Germline CDR1 reads SGDLS; CDR2 reads YYNGEE. With 0 bases clipped from V and 3 bases from J, the junction kept 7 bases outside the gene matches. The CDR3 has 17 amino acids. Full variable domain (outside the CDR3, taken from reference TRBV9 and TRBJ2-1): DSGVTQTPKHLITATGQRVTLRCSPRSGDLSVYWYQQSLDQGLQFLIQYYNGEERAKGNILERFSAQQFPDLHSELNLSSLELGDSALYFCASSVGWDRVIYNEQFFGPGTRLTVL.

The chain couples TRBV30 to TRBJ2-1; D might be TRBD2 (5 bases). Germline lookup yields CDR1 GTSNPN and CDR2 SVGIG (reference sequence). The V end was cut by 0 bases, the J end by 5 bases, with 8 bases between. The CDR3 consists of 13 residues. CDR3 loop: CAWSVEGNNEQFF. CDR3 nucleotides: TGTGCCTGGAGTGTAGAGGGAAACAATGAGCAGTTCTTC. Full variable domain (outside the CDR3, taken from reference TRBV30 and TRBJ2-1): SQTIHQWPATLVQPVGSPLSLECTVEGTSNPNLYWYRQAAGRGLQLLFYSVGIGQISSEVPQNLSASRPQDRQFILSSKKLLLSDSGFYLCAWSVEGNNEQFFGPGTRLTVL.

The genes are TRBV5-8 and TRBJ2-1, with D tentatively TRBD1 or TRBD2 (7 bases each). Germline V gene sequence: CDR1 SGHTS, CDR2 YDEGEE. V was clipped by 4 bases and J by 3 bases, with 14 bases between them. The CDR3 spans 15 residues. CDR3 loop: CASSKGGTVYNEQFF. The CDR3 DNA reads TGTGCCAGCAGCAAGGGGGGGACAGTCTACAATGAGCAGTTCTTC.

A single count supports this clone. This rearrangement joins TRBV20-1 to TRBJ1-2; the D gene is possibly TRBD1 (5 bases). V dropped 3 bases and J dropped 6 bases, with 8 bases sitting between them. The CDR3 loop spans 11 amino acids. Germline CDR1 reads DFQATT; CDR2 reads SNEGSKA (reference sequence). The CDR3 sequence is CSASPGHGYTF. The CDR3 DNA is TGCAGTGCTAGCCCGGGGCATGGCTACACCTTC.

The rearrangement joins TRBV25-1 to TRBJ2-1; D perhaps matches TRBD1 (5 bases). This CDR3 spans 14 amino acids. CDR1 and CDR2 from the germline V gene are MGHDK and SYGVNS. The V end was cut by 5 bases, the J end by 8 bases, with 16 bases between. The DNA of the CDR3 is TGTGCCAGCAGTAGAGAAAAGGGGTACGATGAGCAGTTCTTC. Its protein is CASSREKGYDEQFF. The full variable domain, in which reference TRBV25-1 and TRBJ2-1 provide the parts outside the CDR3, is EADIYQTPRYLVIGTGKKITLECSQTMGHDKMYWYQQDPGMELHLIHYSYGVNSTEKGDLSSESTVSRIRTEHFPLTLESARPSHTSQYLCASSREKGYDEQFFGPGTRLTVL.

The chain carries TRBV9 and TRBJ2-6; the match to TRBD1 covers 7 bases. The V segment lost 4 bases and the J segment 1 base; nucleotides outside the gene matches: 5. Germline values: CDR1 SGDLS, CDR2 YYNGEE. The CDR3 totals 16 residues. CDR3 bases: TGTGCCAGCAGCCCCCGACAGGGTTCTGGGGCCAACGTCCTGACTTTC. Translation gives CASSPRQGSGANVLTF.

V is TRBV6-5 and J is TRBJ1-5; D uncertain. V lost 8 bases and J lost 3, with 14 bases in between. The CDR3 has 14 residues. Germline loops: CDR1 MNHEY, CDR2 SVGAGI. The CDR3 nucleotides are TGTGCCAGCCCCTTGCCGGGAAACAATCAGCCCCAGCATTTT. Translated: CASPLPGNNQPQHF.

The V gene is TRBV19, the J gene TRBJ2-5; no firm D call. This CDR3 contains 13 residues. V lost 5 bases, J lost 1 base, and 8 bases lay in between. Germline lookup yields CDR1 LNHDA and CDR2 SQIVND (reference sequence). CDR3 loop: CASSEAAQETQYF. Here the CDR3 DNA reads TGTGCCAGTAGTGAGGCGGCCCAAGAGACCCAGTACTTC.

This sequence joins TRBV5-1 and TRBJ2-2, with D hard to call. With 1 base removed from V and 1 base from J, the gap between germline ends came to 11 bases. The CDR3 is 16 amino acids. The germline V gene has CDR1 SGHRS and CDR2 YFSETQ. Here the CDR3 DNA reads TGCGCCAGCAGCTTGCTACAGCCCGAGAACACCGGGGAGCTGTTTTTT. Its translation is CASSLLQPENTGELFF.

J is TRBJ2-7 and V is TRBV7-3; 9 nucleotides match TRBD1. CDR3 length: 14 amino acids. The V gene's germline CDR1 is SGHTA and CDR2 FQGTGA. V shed 5 bases, J shed 5 bases, and the junction held 7 bases outside the gene matches. CDR3 sequence reads: CASSADRGGDEQYF. The CDR3 DNA reads TGTGCCAGCAGCGCCGACAGGGGGGGAGACGAGCAGTACTTC.

The rearrangement joins TRBV13 to TRBJ1-1; D is perhaps TRBD1 (6 bases). CDR3 size: 14 residues. Germline V gives CDR1 PRHDT, CDR2 FYEKMQ (reference sequence). V was cut by 5 bases and J by 0 bases, with 10 bases left in between. The CDR3 coding sequence is TGTGCCAGCAGCCCGGGACACGTGAACACTGAAGCTTTCTTT. Its translation is CASSPGHVNTEAFF.

This clone was counted once. The CDR3 sequence: CASSSPGGDGYTF. The CDR3 DNA reads TGTGCCAGCAGCTCCCCAGGGGGCGATGGCTACACCTTC. The rearrangement links TRBV11-2 to TRBJ1-2; TRBD1 aligns across 8 bases. From germline, CDR1 is SGHAT and CDR2 FQNNGV. This CDR3 is 13 amino acids long. V dropped 4 bases and J dropped 6; count of bases not matched to a gene: 4.

This rearrangement joins TRBV28 to TRBJ1-5; the D gene is possibly TRBD1 (5 bases). CDR1 MDHEN and CDR2 SYDVKM come from the germline V gene. The CDR3 has 11 residues. With 10 bases removed from V and 4 bases from J, the gap between germline ends came to 8 bases. The CDR3 reads CATTDNQPQHF. The DNA for the CDR3 is TGTGCCACGACAGATAATCAGCCCCAGCATTTT.

The chain couples TRBV29-1 to TRBJ2-7, with D possibly TRBD2 on 6 matching bases. CDR1 is SQVTM, CDR2 ANQGSEA, per germline. This CDR3 is built from 14 residues. V shed 0 bases and J shed 4 bases, with 13 bases lying between them. The CDR3 coding sequence is TGCAGCGTTGAAGATCGGGGTGGGGGGTACGAGCAGTACTTC. Amino acids: CSVEDRGGGYEQYF.

This chain joins TRBV7-2 and TRBJ2-3; TRBD2 agrees at 7 bases. The CDR3 runs to 16 residues. CDR1 is SGHTA, CDR2 FQGNSA, per germline. V was pared by 1 base and J by 10 bases, with 14 bases of the junction left unmatched. The CDR3 DNA reads as TGTGCCAGCAGCTTAGACCTCGGGGGGACCCTCGATGCGCAGTATTTT. This sequence encodes CASSLDLGGTLDAQYF.

V and J are TRBV5-6 and TRBJ2-5, with 8 bases identical to TRBD1. The CDR3 is 17 residues long. Germline V gives CDR1 SGHDT, CDR2 YYEEEE. Trimming cost V 4 bases and J 7 bases; bases outside gene matches: 18. Here the CDR3 reads CASSPGGGQGSSRTQYF. The CDR3, as DNA: TGTGCCAGCAGCCCAGGGGGCGGACAGGGTAGTTCGCGGACCCAGTACTTC.

The J gene is TRBJ1-1, the V gene TRBV10-3; 7 bases fit TRBD1. Germline-derived CDR1 and CDR2 are ENHRY and SYGVKD. Losses at the gene ends were 0 bases for V and 4 bases for J; bases not matched to a gene: 5. This CDR3 contains 15 residues. CDR3 DNA sequence: TGTGCCATCAGTGAGTCGACAGGGCAAGGCACTGAAGCTTTCTTT. This encodes CAISESTGQGTEAFF.

The chain carries TRBV5-1 and TRBJ2-7; D gene uncertain. Germline loops: CDR1 SGHRS, CDR2 YFSETQ. This CDR3 has 14 amino acids. The V end was cut by 1 base, the J end by 0 bases, with 8 bases between. The CDR3 loop reads CASSLSATSYEQYF. For the CDR3, the DNA is TGCGCCAGCAGCTTGTCGGCCACCTCCTACGAGCAGTACTTC.

V usage is TRBV15 and J usage is TRBJ2-1; the match to TRBD2 covers 13 bases. V dropped 3 bases and J dropped 7; count of bases not matched to a gene: 6. This CDR3 spans 16 amino acids. Per the germline V gene, CDR1 is LNHNV and CDR2 is YYDKDF (reference sequence). CDR3 nucleotides: TGTGCCACCAGCAGGGCCACTAGCGGGGGGGAGAATGAGCAGTTCTTC. Protein: CATSRATSGGENEQFF.

The chain has TRBV9 and TRBJ1-1; D is possibly TRBD1 (6 bases). With 3 bases removed from V and 10 bases from J, the gap between germline ends came to 16 bases. This CDR3 contains 13 residues. Germline V gene data show CDR1 as SGDLS and CDR2 as YYNGEE. The CDR3 is CASSALSGVGAFF. Written as DNA, the CDR3 is TGTGCCAGCAGCGCTCTCTCAGGGGTTGGAGCTTTCTTT.

This chain joins TRBV19 and TRBJ1-2; the D gene is possibly TRBD1 (5 bases). Trimming took off 5 bases at V and 3 bases at J, with 7 bases between the two ends. The length of the CDR3 is 12 residues. CDR1 LNHDA and CDR2 SQIVND come from the germline V gene (reference sequence). CDR3 sequence (DNA): TGTGCCAGTAGTTGGGGGGACTATGGCTACACCTTC. It encodes CASSWGDYGYTF.

This clone appeared a single time. The chain links TRBV9 to TRBJ1-1; D remains unclear. Trimming stripped 0 bases from V and 4 bases from J, with 7 bases between. Germline-derived CDR1 and CDR2 are SGDLS and YYNGEE. CDR3 size: 13 residues. CDR3 sequence (DNA): TGTGCCAGCAGCGTAGTGCGGGCCACTGAAGCTTTCTTT. This gives the protein CASSVVRATEAFF. The variable domain in full, completed from reference TRBV9 and TRBJ1-1, reads DSGVTQTPKHLITATGQRVTLRCSPRSGDLSVYWYQQSLDQGLQFLIQYYNGEERAKGNILERFSAQQFPDLHSELNLSSLELGDSALYFCASSVVRATEAFFGQGTRLTVV.

V is TRBV7-9 and J is TRBJ2-6; TRBD1 or TRBD2 may be the D gene (5 bases each). CDR1 SEHNR and CDR2 FQNEAQ come from the germline V gene (reference sequence). The CDR3 has 17 amino acids. V was trimmed by 3 bases and J by 0 bases, leaving 12 bases between them. The CDR3 is CASSFRTGRSGANVLTF. DNA of the CDR3: TGTGCCAGCAGCTTCAGAACGGGGCGCTCTGGGGCCAACGTCCTGACTTTC.